This TCR beta chain was found in a study of blood T cells in healthy people across ages. General study findings and limits: Roughly linear age-related decline in beta diversity appeared, significant by age 40.

With a J-beta primer mix and a sample-barcoded 5' primer, a second PCR ran about 7 to 12 cycles. In TCRdb, the 5' RACE reads were re-called with MiXCR into one record per CDR3 protein. The top ten hold 25% to 30% of the sample, which has roughly 730,000 distinct CDR3 sequences, more than 50% seen once. In this sample, this clonotype turned up a few times. Its specificity is unknown. The source of this sequence is a man aged 40-49 years in good health. Sequences were obtained from blood.

DNA of the CDR3: TGTGCCAGCAGCTCATACAGGGCGCCCTCCTACAATGAGCAGTTCTTC. It is translated as CASSSYRAPSYNEQFF. The chain joins TRBV7-8 to TRBJ2-1, with a weak D call TRBD1 (6 bases). This CDR3 region has 16 residues. V was cut by 4 bases and J by 0 bases, with 13 bases left in between. The germline CDR1 and CDR2 sequences are SGHVS and FQNEAQ.